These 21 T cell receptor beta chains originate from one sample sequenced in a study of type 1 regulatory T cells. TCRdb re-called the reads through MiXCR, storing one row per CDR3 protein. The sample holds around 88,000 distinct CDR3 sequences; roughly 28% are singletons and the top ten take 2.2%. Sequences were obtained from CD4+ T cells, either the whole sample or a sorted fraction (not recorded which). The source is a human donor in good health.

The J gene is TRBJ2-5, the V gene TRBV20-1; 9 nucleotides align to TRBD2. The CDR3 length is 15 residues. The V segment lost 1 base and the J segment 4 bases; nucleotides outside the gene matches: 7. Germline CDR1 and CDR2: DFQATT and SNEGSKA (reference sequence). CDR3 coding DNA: TGCAGTGCTAGAGGCGGTGATAGCGGGAGAGAGACCCAGTACTTC. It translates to CSARGGDSGRETQYF.

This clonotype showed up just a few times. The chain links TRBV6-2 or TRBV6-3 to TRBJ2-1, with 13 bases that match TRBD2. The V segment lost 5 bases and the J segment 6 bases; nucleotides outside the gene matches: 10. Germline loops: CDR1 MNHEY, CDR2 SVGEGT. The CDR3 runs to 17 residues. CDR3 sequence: CASSTRTSGSPTNEQFF. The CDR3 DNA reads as TGTGCCAGCAGTACACGGACTAGCGGGAGCCCGACCAATGAGCAGTTCTTC.

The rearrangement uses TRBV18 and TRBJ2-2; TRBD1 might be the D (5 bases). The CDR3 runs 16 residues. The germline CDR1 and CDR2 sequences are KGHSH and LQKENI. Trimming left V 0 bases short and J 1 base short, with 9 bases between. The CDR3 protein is CASSPPRTQNTGELFF. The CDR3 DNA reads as TGTGCCAGCTCACCACCTCGGACACAGAACACCGGGGAGCTGTTTTTT. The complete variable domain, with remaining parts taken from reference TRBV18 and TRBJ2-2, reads NAGVMQNPRHLVRRRGQEARLRCSPMKGHSHVYWYRQLPEEGLKFMVYLQKENIIDESGMPKERFSAEFPKEGPSILRIQQVVRGDSAAYFCASSPPRTQNTGELFFGEGSRLTVL.

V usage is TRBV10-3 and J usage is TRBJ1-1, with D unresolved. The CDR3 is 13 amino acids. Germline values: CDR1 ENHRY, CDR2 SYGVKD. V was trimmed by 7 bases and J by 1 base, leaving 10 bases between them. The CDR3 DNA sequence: TGTGCCATCACAAGGACCCCGAACACTGAAGCTTTCTTT. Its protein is CAITRTPNTEAFF.

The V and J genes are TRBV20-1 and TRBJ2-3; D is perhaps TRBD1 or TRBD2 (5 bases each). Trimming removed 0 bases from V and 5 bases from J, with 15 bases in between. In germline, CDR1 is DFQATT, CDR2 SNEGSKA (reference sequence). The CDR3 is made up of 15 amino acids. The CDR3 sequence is CSAREGPPRGDTQYF. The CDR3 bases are TGCAGTGCTAGAGAGGGACCACCTCGGGGAGATACGCAGTATTTT.

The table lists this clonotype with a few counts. The CDR3 nucleotides are TGCAGCGTTGAGGGCTTCGCAACTAATGAAAAACTGTTTTTT. Residues: CSVEGFATNEKLFF. The V gene is TRBV29-1, the J gene TRBJ1-4; D uncertain. The CDR3 runs to 14 residues. Between the trimmed V and J ends, which lost 3 bases and 0 bases, there was a span of 8 bases. Germline CDR1 SQVTM, CDR2 ANQGSEA.

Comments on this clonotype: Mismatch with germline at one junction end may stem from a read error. In DNA form, the CDR3 reads TGCGTCAGCAGCCAAGCTCTCAGGGGCACTGAAGCTTTCTTT. It translates to CVSSQALRGTEAFF. The rearrangement links TRBV4-1 to TRBJ1-1; D is perhaps TRBD1 (6 bases). Germline V CDR1 and CDR2: MGHRA, YSYEKL. The length of the CDR3 is 14 residues.

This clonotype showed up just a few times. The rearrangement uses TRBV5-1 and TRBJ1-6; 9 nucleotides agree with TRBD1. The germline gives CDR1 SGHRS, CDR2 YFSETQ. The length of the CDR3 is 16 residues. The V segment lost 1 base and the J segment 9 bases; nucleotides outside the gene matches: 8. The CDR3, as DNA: TGCGCCAGCAGCTTGACCAGGGGGACAGGGCTTTCACCCCTCCACTTT. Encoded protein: CASSLTRGTGLSPLHF.

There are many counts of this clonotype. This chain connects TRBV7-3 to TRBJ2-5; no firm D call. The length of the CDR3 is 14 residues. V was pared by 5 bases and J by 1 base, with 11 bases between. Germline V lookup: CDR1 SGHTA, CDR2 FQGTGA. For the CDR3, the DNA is TGTGCCAGCAGCCCATCTCGCGGCCAAGAGACCCAGTACTTC. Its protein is CASSPSRGQETQYF.

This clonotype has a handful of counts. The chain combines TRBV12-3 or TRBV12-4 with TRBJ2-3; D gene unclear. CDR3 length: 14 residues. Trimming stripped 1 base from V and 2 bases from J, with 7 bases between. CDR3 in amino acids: CASSLVATTDTQYF. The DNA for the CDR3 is TGTGCCAGCAGTTTAGTTGCTACCACAGATACGCAGTATTTT.

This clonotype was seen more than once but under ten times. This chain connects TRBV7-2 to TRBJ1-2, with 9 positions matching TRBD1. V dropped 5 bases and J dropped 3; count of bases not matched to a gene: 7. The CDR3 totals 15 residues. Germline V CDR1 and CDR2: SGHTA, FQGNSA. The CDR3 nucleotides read TGTGCCAGCAGCCCGAGGGACAGGGTGGACTATGGCTACACCTTC. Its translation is CASSPRDRVDYGYTF.

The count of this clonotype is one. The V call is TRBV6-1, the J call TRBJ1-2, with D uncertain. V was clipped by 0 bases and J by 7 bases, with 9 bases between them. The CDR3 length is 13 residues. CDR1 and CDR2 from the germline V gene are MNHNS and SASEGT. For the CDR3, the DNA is TGTGCCAGCAGTGAAGCGACCAGCTGTGGCTACACCTTC. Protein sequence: CASSEATSCGYTF.

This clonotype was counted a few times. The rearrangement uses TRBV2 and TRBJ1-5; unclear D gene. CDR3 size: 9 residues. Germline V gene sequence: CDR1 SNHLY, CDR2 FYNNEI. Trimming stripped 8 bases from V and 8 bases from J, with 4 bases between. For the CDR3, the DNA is TGTGCCAGCGGCGAGCCCCAGCATTTT. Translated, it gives CASGEPQHF.

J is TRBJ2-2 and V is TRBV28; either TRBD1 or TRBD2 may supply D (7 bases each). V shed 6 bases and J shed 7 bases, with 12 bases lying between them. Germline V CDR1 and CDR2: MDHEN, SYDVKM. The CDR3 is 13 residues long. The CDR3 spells CASRDREGGELFF. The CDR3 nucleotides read TGTGCCAGCAGAGACAGGGAGGGCGGGGAGCTGTTTTTT.

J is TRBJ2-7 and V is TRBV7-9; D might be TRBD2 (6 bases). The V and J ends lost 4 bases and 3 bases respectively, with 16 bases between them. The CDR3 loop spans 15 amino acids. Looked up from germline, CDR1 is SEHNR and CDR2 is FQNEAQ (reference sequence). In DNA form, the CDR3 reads TGTGCCAGCAGCTCCTCGGCGGGAAGGGTCTACGAGCAGTACTTC. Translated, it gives CASSSSAGRVYEQYF. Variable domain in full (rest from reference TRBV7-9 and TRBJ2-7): DTGVSQNPRHKITKRGQNVTFRCDPISEHNRLYWYRQTLGQGPEFLTYFQNEAQLEKSRLLSDRFSAERPKGSFSTLEIQRTEQGDSAMYLCASSSSAGRVYEQYFGPGTRLTVT.

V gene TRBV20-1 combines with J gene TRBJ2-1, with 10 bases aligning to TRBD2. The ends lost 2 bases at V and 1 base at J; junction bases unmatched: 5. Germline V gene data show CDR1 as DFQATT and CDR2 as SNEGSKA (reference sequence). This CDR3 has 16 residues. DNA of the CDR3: TGCAGTGCTAGAAGTTCTAGCGGGAGATCCTACAATGAGCAGTTCTTC. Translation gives CSARSSSGRSYNEQFF.

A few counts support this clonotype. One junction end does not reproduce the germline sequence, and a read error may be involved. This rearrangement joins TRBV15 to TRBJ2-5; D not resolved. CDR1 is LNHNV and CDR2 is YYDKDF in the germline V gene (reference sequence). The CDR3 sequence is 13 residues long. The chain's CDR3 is CATSSSAQGTQYF. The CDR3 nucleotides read TGTGCCACCAGCAGCTCAGCCCAAGGGACCCAGTACTTC.

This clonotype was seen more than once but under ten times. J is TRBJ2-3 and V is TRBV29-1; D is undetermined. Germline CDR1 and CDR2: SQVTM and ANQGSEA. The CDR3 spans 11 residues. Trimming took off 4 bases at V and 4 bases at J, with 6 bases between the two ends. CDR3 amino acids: CSVVYADTQYF. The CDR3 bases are TGCAGCGTTGTCTACGCAGATACGCAGTATTTT.

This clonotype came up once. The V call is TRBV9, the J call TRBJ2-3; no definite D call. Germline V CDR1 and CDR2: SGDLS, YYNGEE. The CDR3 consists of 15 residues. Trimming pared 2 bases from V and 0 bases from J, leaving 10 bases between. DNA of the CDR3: TGTGCCAGCAGCGTCAGGTCGTACAGCACAGATACGCAGTATTTT. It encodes CASSVRSYSTDTQYF.

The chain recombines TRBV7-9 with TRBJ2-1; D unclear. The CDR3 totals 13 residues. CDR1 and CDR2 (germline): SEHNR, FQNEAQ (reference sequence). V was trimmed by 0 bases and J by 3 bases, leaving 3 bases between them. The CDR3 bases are TGTGCCAGCAGCTTAGCTTACTACAATGAGCAGTTCTTC. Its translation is CASSLAYYNEQFF. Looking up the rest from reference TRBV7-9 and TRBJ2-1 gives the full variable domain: DTGVSQNPRHKITKRGQNVTFRCDPISEHNRLYWYRQTLGQGPEFLTYFQNEAQLEKSRLLSDRFSAERPKGSFSTLEIQRTEQGDSAMYLCASSLAYYNEQFFGPGTRLTVL.

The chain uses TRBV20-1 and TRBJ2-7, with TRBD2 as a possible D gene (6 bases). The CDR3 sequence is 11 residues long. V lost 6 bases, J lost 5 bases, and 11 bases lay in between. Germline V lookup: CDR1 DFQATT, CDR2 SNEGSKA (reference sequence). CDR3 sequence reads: CSASSGDEQYF. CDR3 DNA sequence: TGCAGTGCCTCGTCGGGGGACGAGCAGTACTTC.